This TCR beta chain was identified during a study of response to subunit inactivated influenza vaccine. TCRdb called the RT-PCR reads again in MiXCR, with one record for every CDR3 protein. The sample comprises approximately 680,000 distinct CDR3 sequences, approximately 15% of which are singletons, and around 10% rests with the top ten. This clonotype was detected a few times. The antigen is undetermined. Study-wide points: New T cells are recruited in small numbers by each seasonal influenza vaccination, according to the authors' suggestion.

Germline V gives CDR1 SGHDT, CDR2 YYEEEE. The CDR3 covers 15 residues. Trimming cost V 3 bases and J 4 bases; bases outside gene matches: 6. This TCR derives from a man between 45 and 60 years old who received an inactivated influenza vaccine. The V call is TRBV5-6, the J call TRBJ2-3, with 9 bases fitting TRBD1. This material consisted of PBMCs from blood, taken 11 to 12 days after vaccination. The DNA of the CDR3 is TGTGCCAGCAGCTCCCGGGACAGGGCTTCAGATACGCAGTATTTT. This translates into CASSSRDRASDTQYF.